The next 30 T cell receptor beta chains were all read from a single sample in a study of blood T cell repertoires in COVID-19. Generated by immunoSEQ multiplex PCR, the TCRdb table keeps only in-frame clones and is missing some. This table holds 250,000 to 300,000 clones, 84% found once. Sequencing was carried out using peripheral blood. These receptors all stem from a man aged 55 to 70 with acute or convalescent COVID-19.

The chain is built from TRBV5-4 and TRBJ1-1; 8 bases are a match to TRBD1. The V gene end was trimmed by 3 bases and the J gene end by 3 bases; junction bases not matched to a gene: 4. The CDR3 runs 14 residues. Germline CDR1 and CDR2: SGHNT and YYREEE (reference sequence). Here the CDR3 DNA reads TGTGCCAGCAGCTCGGTGACAGGGGACACTGAAGCTTTCTTT. Translation gives CASSSVTGDTEAFF.

V is TRBV28 and J is TRBJ2-1, with 7 bases that match TRBD1. Per the germline V gene, CDR1 is MDHEN and CDR2 is SYDVKM. The CDR3 totals 15 residues. J gave up 5 bases and V 5 bases, and 9 bases lay outside the gene matches. CDR3: CASSLTGAANNEQFF. The CDR3 bases are TGTGCCAGCAGTCTCACAGGGGCGGCCAACAATGAGCAGTTCTTC. The full variable domain, completed using reference TRBV28 and TRBJ2-1, is DVKVTQSSRYLVKRTGEKVFLECVQDMDHENMFWYRQDPGLGLRLIYFSYDVKMKEKGDIPEGYSVSREKKERFSLILESASTNQTSMYLCASSLTGAANNEQFFGPGTRLTVL.

The V and J genes are TRBV19 and TRBJ2-1; maybe TRBD2 (6 bases). This CDR3 is built from 14 residues. V dropped 4 bases and J dropped 8 bases, with 15 bases sitting between them. Germline V gene sequence: CDR1 LNHDA, CDR2 SQIVND (reference sequence). The CDR3 sequence: CASSSTSRTDEQFF. CDR3 DNA sequence: TGTGCCAGTAGTAGCACTAGCCGGACGGATGAGCAGTTCTTC.

The genes are TRBV5-1 and TRBJ2-7; 9 bases are a match to TRBD2. Germline assignment: CDR1 SGHRS and CDR2 YFSETQ. The CDR3 extends over 15 amino acids. Trimming cost V 0 bases and J 6 bases; bases outside gene matches: 7. The CDR3 DNA follows: TGCGCCAGCAGCTTGGCGAGAGGACTAGCGACCGAGCAGTACTTC. As protein: CASSLARGLATEQYF.

J is TRBJ2-3 and V is TRBV29-1; 11 bases fit TRBD2. Germline-derived CDR1 and CDR2 are SQVTM and ANQGSEA. This CDR3 is 16 amino acids long. Germline trimming cut 8 bases from V and 1 base from J; bases unmatched to any gene: 11. The CDR3 DNA is TGCAGCCCAGTTCTAGCGGGAGGCGCGGGCACAGATACGCAGTATTTT. This codes for CSPVLAGGAGTDTQYF.

The chain is built from TRBV27 and TRBJ1-6, with D possibly being TRBD1 (6 bases). The CDR3 has 17 residues. V was pared by 4 bases and J by 0 bases, with 13 bases between. Germline V gene data show CDR1 as MNHEY and CDR2 as SMNVEV (reference sequence). The CDR3 DNA follows: TGTGCCAGCAGTTCCTTCACAGGGAGCTCCTATAATTCACCCCTCCACTTT. Translation gives CASSSFTGSSYNSPLHF.

This chain links TRBV2 with TRBJ1-5, with 8 bases matching TRBD1. The ends lost 6 bases at V and 6 bases at J; junction bases unmatched: 7. CDR3 size: 14 residues. The V gene's germline CDR1 is SNHLY and CDR2 FYNNEI. CDR3 protein: CASSETGVGQPQHF. CDR3 coding DNA: TGTGCCAGCAGCGAGACAGGGGTGGGTCAGCCCCAGCATTTT.

This rearrangement joins TRBV5-1 to TRBJ1-2, with D unclear. Germline V gene sequence: CDR1 SGHRS, CDR2 YFSETQ. V dropped 0 bases and J dropped 4 bases, with 10 bases sitting between them. The CDR3 has 14 residues. The CDR3 here is CASSLAQQSYGYTF. CDR3 sequence (DNA): TGCGCCAGCAGCTTGGCACAGCAAAGCTATGGCTACACCTTC.

J is TRBJ2-2 and V is TRBV7-6; 7 bases are shared with TRBD1. Germline lookup yields CDR1 SGHVS and CDR2 FNYEAQ. The CDR3 is 16 residues long. Losses at the gene ends were 5 bases for V and 2 bases for J; bases not matched to a gene: 8. Here the CDR3 reads CASSGNRGTNTGELFF. The DNA for the CDR3 is TGTGCCAGCAGCGGAAACAGGGGCACTAACACCGGGGAGCTGTTTTTT.

The chain employs TRBV5-6 and TRBJ2-7; 11 bases are shared with TRBD1. Germline assignment: CDR1 SGHDT and CDR2 YYEEEE. The CDR3 spans 16 residues. Trimming took 5 bases from V and 2 from J; bases not matched to a gene: 9. CDR3 residues: CASRSRTGGNPYEQYF. In DNA form, the CDR3 reads TGTGCCAGCAGAAGTCGGACAGGGGGCAATCCCTACGAGCAGTACTTC.

This clone was picked up one time. The V and J genes are TRBV5-4 and TRBJ2-7, with 7 bases that match TRBD2. After removal of 4 bases from V and 2 bases from J, the junction contained 9 bases not matched to a gene. The germline gives CDR1 SGHNT, CDR2 YYREEE (reference sequence). The CDR3 covers 15 residues. The CDR3 coding sequence is TGTGCCAGCAGCCGGGGGTCTCGGGGGGCCTACGAGCAGTACTTC. Encoded protein: CASSRGSRGAYEQYF.

This chain links TRBV19 with TRBJ1-1; 7 bases line up with TRBD1. The CDR3 length is 13 residues. Germline CDR1 is LNHDA and CDR2 is SQIVND (reference sequence). V dropped 8 bases and J dropped 1; count of bases not matched to a gene: 4. CDR3 nucleotides: TGTGCCAGTGTGGACAGGTCGAACACTGAAGCTTTCTTT. This translates into CASVDRSNTEAFF.

Comment on this clone: An end of the junction differs from the germline gene, which may be a read error. This chain joins TRBV3-1 (or the pseudogene TRBV3-2) and TRBJ1-1, with D tentatively TRBD1 (6 bases). This CDR3 is built from 14 residues. Germline V gene data show CDR1 as LGHDT and CDR2 as YNNKEL (reference sequence). The CDR3 nucleotides are TGTGCCAGCAGCCCCGGACCGTCCAGGGGAGTGGTGATCTTT. Its translation is CASSPGPSRGVVIF.

This clone was seen once. The CDR3 sequence is CASSLLLNTGELFF. For the CDR3, the DNA is TGTGCCAGCAGCCTATTGTTGAACACCGGGGAGCTGTTTTTT. The chain carries TRBV14 and TRBJ2-2; D unresolved. Deletions cut 4 bases from V and 1 base from J, with 7 bases between. CDR1 and CDR2 from the germline V gene are SGHDN and FVKESK. The CDR3 length is 14 residues.

This sequence joins TRBV9 and TRBJ1-1; TRBD1 matches 9 bases. The V segment lost 0 bases and the J segment 4 bases; nucleotides outside the gene matches: 4. CDR1 is SGDLS and CDR2 is YYNGEE in the germline V gene. The CDR3 totals 15 residues. This CDR3 reads CASSVGDRVITEAFF. The DNA for the CDR3 is TGTGCCAGCAGCGTAGGGGACAGGGTCATCACTGAAGCTTTCTTT.

This sequence joins TRBV5-1 and TRBJ1-4, with a possible D match to TRBD1 (6 bases). Germline V gene data show CDR1 as SGHRS and CDR2 as YFSETQ. Trimming cost V 4 bases and J 7 bases, with 17 bases left between them. CDR3 length: 15 residues. The chain's CDR3 is CASSVGRGAIEKLFF. Written as DNA, the CDR3 is TGCGCCAGCAGCGTGGGGCGGGGGGCCATTGAAAAACTGTTTTTT.

This clone came up a few times. The chain has TRBV11-2 and TRBJ2-1; D is ambiguous. Trimming left V 1 base short and J 0 bases short, with 7 bases between. Germline V gene sequence: CDR1 SGHAT, CDR2 FQNNGV. The CDR3 is 15 amino acids. The CDR3 is CASSLAEFSYNEQFF. The CDR3 DNA is TGTGCCAGCAGCTTAGCCGAGTTCTCCTACAATGAGCAGTTCTTC.

The chain carries TRBV7-8 and TRBJ2-1; 9 bases align to TRBD2. The V segment lost 4 bases and the J segment 4 bases; nucleotides outside the gene matches: 14. Germline-derived CDR1 and CDR2 are SGHVS and FQNEAQ. CDR3 length: 18 amino acids. CDR3 DNA sequence: TGTGCCAGCAGCTCCCGGAGGTCTAGCGGGATAGGGTACAATGAGCAGTTCTTC. The encoded protein is CASSSRRSSGIGYNEQFF.

This clone was seen just once. The chain uses TRBV9 and TRBJ2-1; 13 positions match TRBD2. The CDR3 sequence is 18 residues long. Per germline, CDR1 SGDLS and CDR2 YYNGEE. Trimming removed 4 bases from V and 4 bases from J; junction bases left unmatched: 11. The CDR3 protein is CASSPRSRTSGGYNEQFF. The CDR3 region has the DNA TGTGCCAGCAGCCCCCGTTCAAGGACTAGCGGGGGTTACAATGAGCAGTTCTTC.

The genes are TRBV19 and TRBJ2-3; 12 positions agree with TRBD2. CDR3 size: 17 residues. J was trimmed by 3 bases and V by 1 base; bases with no gene match: 5. Per the germline V gene, CDR1 is LNHDA and CDR2 is SQIVND (reference sequence). CDR3 bases: TGTGCCAGTAGTATAGGGGGAACTAGCGGGAGGACAGATACGCAGTATTTT. It translates to CASSIGGTSGRTDTQYF.

This chain joins TRBV7-2 and TRBJ2-7, with 7 bases lining up with TRBD2. V lost 5 bases to trimming and J lost 2 bases; unmatched junction nucleotides: 3. The germline gives CDR1 SGHTA, CDR2 FQGNSA. CDR3 length: 13 amino acids. As DNA, the CDR3 is TGTGCCAGCAGCCCGGGAGGTCCCTACGAGCAGTACTTC. Translation: CASSPGGPYEQYF.

The chain joins TRBV4-1 to TRBJ1-2, with 9 bases matching TRBD1. J lost 8 bases, V lost 3 bases, and 4 bases had no gene match. The germline CDR1 and CDR2 sequences are MGHRA and YSYEKL. The CDR3 extends over 13 amino acids. CDR3 sequence reads: CASSQGTGRGYTF. The CDR3 DNA is TGCGCCAGCAGCCAGGGGACAGGGAGAGGCTACACCTTC.

This clone showed up many times. This chain links TRBV2 with TRBJ2-5, with a weak D call TRBD2 (7 bases). Germline values: CDR1 SNHLY, CDR2 FYNNEI. The CDR3 is made up of 16 amino acids. Trimming removed 5 bases from V and 2 bases from J, with 18 bases in between. DNA for the CDR3: TGTGCCAGCAGTCCCCTAGGGAGGGGGTGGCAAGAGACCCAGTACTTC. Its translation: CASSPLGRGWQETQYF.

This clone was found a few times. The chain recombines TRBV5-6 with TRBJ2-7; 7 positions agree with TRBD1. Per the germline V gene, CDR1 is SGHDT and CDR2 is YYEEEE. The CDR3 is made up of 15 amino acids. J lost 0 bases, V lost 3 bases, and 6 bases had no gene match. Written as DNA, the CDR3 is TGTGCCAGCAGCTCCCGACAGGGACCCTCCTACGAGCAGTACTTC. It specifies CASSSRQGPSYEQYF.

The chain recombines TRBV28 with TRBJ2-1, with 9 bases that match TRBD1. From germline, CDR1 is MDHEN and CDR2 SYDVKM. J was trimmed by 5 bases and V by 4 bases; bases with no gene match: 6. The CDR3 is made up of 15 amino acids. CDR3 DNA: TGTGCCAGCAGTTCCGCCGGGACAGGGAACAATGAGCAGTTCTTC. Its protein is CASSSAGTGNNEQFF. Combining the CDR3 with reference TRBV28 and TRBJ2-1 gives the whole variable domain DVKVTQSSRYLVKRTGEKVFLECVQDMDHENMFWYRQDPGLGLRLIYFSYDVKMKEKGDIPEGYSVSREKKERFSLILESASTNQTSMYLCASSSAGTGNNEQFFGPGTRLTVL.

This clone was found a few times. The CDR3 sequence is CASSRQAVNTEAFF. The CDR3 region has the DNA TGTGCCAGCAGTCGACAAGCAGTGAACACTGAAGCTTTCTTT. The chain is built from TRBV27 and TRBJ1-1, with D hard to call. The ends were cut back, 5 bases at V and 0 bases at J, with 10 bases in the middle. From germline, CDR1 is MNHEY and CDR2 SMNVEV (reference sequence). The CDR3 spans 14 residues.

The V gene is TRBV9, the J gene TRBJ2-3, with 9 positions matching TRBD2. The CDR3 consists of 17 residues. The ends lost 0 bases at V and 2 bases at J; junction bases unmatched: 7. In germline, CDR1 is SGDLS, CDR2 YYNGEE. The CDR3 here is CASSVGASGANTDTQYF. CDR3 bases: TGTGCCAGCAGCGTAGGGGCTAGCGGGGCGAACACAGATACGCAGTATTTT.

The V gene is TRBV24-1, the J gene TRBJ2-2, with D tentatively TRBD2 (6 bases). The germline gives CDR1 KGHDR, CDR2 SFDVKD. The CDR3 has 17 amino acids. V was pared by 4 bases and J by 5 bases, with 19 bases between. CDR3 residues: CATSEGGTGGETGELFF. The CDR3 DNA is TGTGCCACCAGTGAGGGAGGTACCGGGGGTGAGACCGGGGAGCTGTTTTTT.

This chain joins TRBV6-2 or TRBV6-3 and TRBJ2-3, with D maybe TRBD2 (7 bases). V lost 5 bases to trimming and J lost 6 bases, with 18 bases between them. There are 15 residues in the CDR3. Germline V lookup: CDR1 MNHEY, CDR2 SVGEGT. This chain's CDR3 is CASSPGGGRFDTQYF. The CDR3 DNA sequence: TGTGCCAGCAGTCCCGGGGGCGGGAGATTTGATACGCAGTATTTT.

The gene calls are TRBV7-9 and TRBJ2-7, with TRBD2 matching 11 bases. This CDR3 is built from 15 residues. Germline loops: CDR1 SEHNR, CDR2 FQNEAQ (reference sequence). The V gene end was trimmed by 8 bases and the J gene end by 6 bases; junction bases not matched to a gene: 12. The CDR3 loop reads CASSLGGLAGGEQYF. For the CDR3, the DNA is TGTGCCAGCTCCCTAGGGGGGCTAGCGGGAGGCGAGCAGTACTTC.